Listed below are T cell receptor beta chains from one sample, sequenced in a study of blood T cell repertoires in COVID-19. The data were produced by immunoSEQ multiplex PCR, yet TCRdb's version contains in-frame clones alone and is incomplete. Among about 170,000 clones listed, less than 85% were seen once. The sequencing input was peripheral blood. Source of these receptors: a human donor with acute or convalescent COVID-19. The donor label of this sample is uncertain. CDR3s include the opening cysteine and the closing phenylalanine or tryptophan. D genes are given only for firm matches. Some rows have no size entry. The others give once, few or many, or a class for an expanded clone.

.,.,TRBJ2-7,TRBV7-9,TGTGCCAGCAGCACTAGGCAGGGGAGCGAGCAGTACTTC,CASSTRQGSEQYF
.,.,TRBJ1-2,TRBV14,TGTGCCAGCAGCCCACCGGGTTCCTTCGGCTATGGCTACACCTTC,CASSPPGSFGYGYTF
.,.,TRBJ2-3,TRBV7-3,TGTGCCAGCAGCTTAACAGGGGCAGATACGCAGTATTTT,CASSLTGADTQYF
TRBD1,.,TRBJ2-2,TRBV30,TGTGCCTGGAGTCGGCGAACCGGGACAGCGAACACCGGGGAGCTGTTTTTT,CAWSRRTGTANTGELFF
TRBD2,.,TRBJ2-4,TRBV5-8,TGTGCCAGCAGCGGCGGGACTAGCGGAAAAAACATTCAGTACTTC,CASSGGTSGKNIQYF
TRBD2,.,TRBJ2-3,TRBV10-3,TGTGCCATCAGTGAGGGACTAGCGGGGATGTTCGGGGATACGCAGTATTTT,CAISEGLAGMFGDTQYF
.,.,TRBJ1-4,TRBV19,TGTGCCAGTAGACAGGGCTTGAGTGAAAAACTGTTTTTT,CASRQGLSEKLFF
.,.,TRBJ1-2,TRBV11-3,TGTGCCAGCAGCCCGGGGGGGAGGAACACTAACTATGGCTACACCTTC,CASSPGGRNTNYGYTF
.,.,TRBJ2-1,TRBV5-1,TGCGCCAGCAGCTTGCAGGGATGGGCAGCCAATGAGCAGTTCTTC,CASSLQGWAANEQFF
TRBD1,.,TRBJ2-4,TRBV3-1/TRBV3-2,TGTGCCAGCAGCCAAGAGTGGGATACGACAGGGATCTATTTGACAGCCAAAAACATTCAGTACTTC,CASSQEWDTTGIYLTAKNIQYF
.,.,TRBJ1-3,TRBV11-3,TGTGCCAGCAGCTCGAACAGAATTTCTGGAAACACCATATATTTT,CASSSNRISGNTIYF
.,once,TRBJ1-1,TRBV3-1/TRBV3-2,TGTGCCAGCAGCCCTCAGCGGGGCATGAACACTGAAGCTTTCTTT,CASSPQRGMNTEAFF
TRBD2,.,TRBJ2-3,TRBV5-1,TGCGCCAGCAGCTTCGTCGGTCTAGCGGGGGGGCTTATCGGCACAGATACGCAGTATTTT,CASSFVGLAGGLIGTDTQYF
.,once,TRBJ2-2,TRBV9,TGTGCCAGCAGCCCGAACGGGGGCGGGGAGCTGTTTTTT,CASSPNGGGELFF
.,few,TRBJ1-2,TRBV5-1,TGCGCCAGCAGCCGGGGGTGGCGGGCTAACTATGGCTACACCTTC,CASSRGWRANYGYTF
.,.,TRBJ2-7,TRBV7-9,TGTGCCAGCACCTCCCTAGGAGGACTGTACGAGCAGTACTTC,CASTSLGGLYEQYF
.,.,TRBJ2-7,TRBV7-2,TGTGCCAGCAGCCCCTATTTCTACGAGCAGTACTTC,CASSPYFYEQYF
TRBD1,.,TRBJ1-2,TRBV3-1/TRBV3-2,TGTGCCAGCAGCCCGGACGGACAGGGCTACTATGGCTACACCTTC,CASSPDGQGYYGYTF
.,.,TRBJ1-3,TRBV6-6,TGTGCCAGCAGCCCTACTAACCGGGTTGGAAACACCATATATTTT,CASSPTNRVGNTIYF
TRBD1,.,TRBJ1-2,TRBV15,TGTGCCACCAGCAGTCGGGACAGGGGGGGCTATGGCTACACCTTC,CATSSRDRGGYGYTF
.,.,TRBJ1-1,TRBV27,TGTGCCAGCAGGGGGCAGGGTAGGGAAAGCACTGAAGCTTTCTTT,CASRGQGRESTEAFF
.,.,TRBJ1-1,TRBV20-1,TGCAGTGCTAGCAGGGTTCCTGAAGCTTTCTTT,CSASRVPEAFF
.,few,TRBJ1-1,TRBV7-9,TGTGCCAGCAGCTTTTCGGGAAGCACTGAAGCTTTCTTT,CASSFSGSTEAFF
.,.,TRBJ1-1,TRBV11-3,TGTGCCAGCAGCTTTTACTATCGGGAAACTGAAGCTTTCTTT,CASSFYYRETEAFF
.,.,TRBJ1-5,TRBV18,TGTGCCAGCTCACTTGGCCGTAATCAGCCCCAGCATTTT,CASSLGRNQPQHF
TRBD1,once,TRBJ1-1,TRBV6-2/TRBV6-3,TGTGCCAGCAGTTACAGGGACAGGGGATGGGTGAGCACTGAAGCTTTCTTT,CASSYRDRGWVSTEAFF
TRBD2,.,TRBJ2-5,TRBV4-1,TGCGCCAGCTGGGTTGACGGGGCTAGCGGGGGGGCGAGGGAGACCCAGTACTTC,CASWVDGASGGARETQYF
.,few,TRBJ1-5,TRBV24-1,TGTGCCACCAGTGACACGACAGGTTTCAATCAGCCCCAGCATTTT,CATSDTTGFNQPQHF
TRBD1,few,TRBJ2-3,TRBV19,TGTGCCAGCGGGGACAGGGTTCCCACAGATACGCAGTATTTT,CASGDRVPTDTQYF
TRBD2,.,TRBJ2-7,TRBV27,TGTGCCAGCAGATCTACTCCCGGGACTAGCGGGGGGCCCCTCGGGTACGAGCAGTACTTC,CASRSTPGTSGGPLGYEQYF
TRBD1,once,TRBJ2-3,TRBV24-1,TGTGCCACCAGTGACCCTCTGCTGGACAGGGAGAGGGGAGATACGCAGTATTTT,CATSDPLLDRERGDTQYF
.,.,TRBJ1-2,TRBV4-3,TGCGCCAGCAGCCTGGCGGGGGGCGGTTCCTATGGCTACACCTTC,CASSLAGGGSYGYTF
TRBD2,.,TRBJ2-3,TRBV9,TGTGCCAGCAGCGTAGGTAATAGCGGGGGGGGAGATACGCAGTATTTT,CASSVGNSGGGDTQYF
.,once,TRBJ1-2,TRBV9,TGTGCCAGCAGCCCCCGACAGGTGAATGATGGCTACACCTTC,CASSPRQVNDGYTF
.,.,TRBJ2-2,TRBV11-2,TGTGCCAGCAGCGCAGGGTTTAGGTCAGACACCGGGGAGCTGTTTTTT,CASSAGFRSDTGELFF